The 27 T cell receptor beta chains given below trace back to one sample, sequenced in a study of blood T cells in healthy people across ages. A sample-barcoded 5' primer and a J-beta primer mix were used in a second PCR of roughly 6 to 11 cycles. A single record per CDR3 protein comes from TCRdb applying MiXCR to the 5' RACE reads. Altogether about 1.4 million distinct CDR3 sequences are present, 59% being singletons, with the ten largest covering 5% to 7%. The sample comprised blood. The origin of the receptors is a man between 18 and 29 years old in good health.

As DNA, the CDR3 is TGTGCCATCGGGGCTAGCGGGAATTCAGATACGCAGTATTTT. Translation: CAIGASGNSDTQYF. The chain links TRBV10-3 to TRBJ2-3, with 9 bases that match TRBD2. Per germline, CDR1 ENHRY and CDR2 SYGVKD. Trimming at V came to 8 bases and at J to 4 bases, leaving 7 bases not matched to a gene. The CDR3 extends over 14 amino acids.

The chain has TRBV29-1 and TRBJ1-2, with D unresolved. Per germline, CDR1 SQVTM and CDR2 ANQGSEA. The CDR3 extends over 9 amino acids. CDR3 sequence reads: CPGNHGYTF. As DNA, the CDR3 is TGCCCGGGGAATCATGGCTACACCTTC.

This clonotype was recorded at least ten times. The rearrangement joins TRBV11-2 to TRBJ2-7; D is uncertain. This CDR3 is 14 amino acids long. The V gene lost 5 bases and the J gene lost 1 base, with 12 bases spanning the gap. The V gene's germline CDR1 is SGHAT and CDR2 FQNNGV. The CDR3 region is CASSPLDGSYEQYF. In DNA, the CDR3 is TGTGCCAGCAGCCCACTGGACGGATCCTACGAGCAGTACTTC.

The J gene is TRBJ1-2, the V gene TRBV5-4; 7 bases agree with TRBD1. V was clipped by 4 bases and J by 6 bases; unmatched bases: 9. Looked up from germline, CDR1 is SGHNT and CDR2 is YYREEE (reference sequence). The CDR3 extends over 14 amino acids. The CDR3 nucleotides are TGTGCCAGCAGCGCAGGGACAGAGGAAGATGGCTACACCTTC. Translating it yields CASSAGTEEDGYTF.

CDR3 bases: TGTGCCAGCAGCCGCGATGGCAGGAGATTCTATGGCTACACCTTC. Protein sequence: CASSRDGRRFYGYTF. J is TRBJ1-2 and V is TRBV7-9; no reliable D call. The V end was cut by 5 bases, the J end by 4 bases, with 17 bases between. The CDR3 is made up of 15 amino acids. Per germline, CDR1 SEHNR and CDR2 FQNEAQ (reference sequence). Complete variable domain (other parts from reference TRBV7-9 and TRBJ1-2): DTGVSQNPRHKITKRGQNVTFRCDPISEHNRLYWYRQTLGQGPEFLTYFQNEAQLEKSRLLSDRFSAERPKGSFSTLEIQRTEQGDSAMYLCASSRDGRRFYGYTFGSGTRLTVV.

The DNA for the CDR3 is TGTGCCGGCATCGGGACAGGGGTCTTTAATGAGCAGTTCTTC. Its protein product is CAGIGTGVFNEQFF. The V call is TRBV2, the J call TRBJ2-1, with 10 bases identical to TRBD1. V lost 11 bases to trimming and J lost 7 bases; unmatched junction nucleotides: 11. The CDR3 sequence is 14 residues long. Germline V gene data show CDR1 as SNHLY and CDR2 as FYNNEI.

The gene calls are TRBV27 and TRBJ2-1; D is uncertain. Trimming pared 7 bases from V and 3 bases from J, leaving 10 bases between. Germline V lookup: CDR1 MNHEY, CDR2 SMNVEV (reference sequence). The CDR3 sequence is 13 residues long. This chain's CDR3 is CASNAAYYNEQFF. In DNA, the CDR3 is TGTGCCAGCAACGCAGCCTACTACAATGAGCAGTTCTTC.

This clonotype has more than one count but fewer than ten. The chain carries TRBV4-1 and TRBJ1-4, with D hard to call. Trimming removed 1 base from V and 6 bases from J, with 9 bases in between. CDR1 MGHRA and CDR2 YSYEKL come from the germline V gene. This CDR3 has 14 residues. CDR3 DNA: TGCGCCAGCAGCCAAGGTTGGGAGGATGAAAAACTGTTTTTT. It yields the protein CASSQGWEDEKLFF.

The J gene is TRBJ1-6, the V gene TRBV4-2; no reliable D call. The germline CDR1 and CDR2 sequences are LGHNA and YNFKEQ. Trimming removed 3 bases at V and 8 bases at J, with 11 bases between. CDR3 size: 14 residues. The CDR3 nucleotides read TGTGCCAGCAGCCAGGGGAGTGCCCATTCACCCCTCCACTTT. It translates to CASSQGSAHSPLHF.

The V gene is TRBV20-1, the J gene TRBJ2-1; 10 positions agree with TRBD2. The ends lost 5 bases at V and 6 bases at J; junction bases unmatched: 10. The CDR3 runs 15 residues. Germline CDR1 reads DFQATT; CDR2 reads SNEGSKA (reference sequence). The CDR3 protein is CSASKGLAMTNEQFF. The CDR3 region has the DNA TGCAGTGCTTCAAAGGGACTAGCGATGACCAATGAGCAGTTCTTC.

The chain couples TRBV7-2 to TRBJ2-6; D possibly matches TRBD1 or TRBD2 (5 bases each). The CDR3 length is 17 residues. The germline CDR1 and CDR2 sequences are SGHTA and FQGNSA. V was trimmed by 5 bases and J by 0 bases, leaving 14 bases between them. CDR3 nucleotides: TGTGCCAGCAGCGCCCAGGGACGTCCCTCTGGGGCCAACGTCCTGACTTTC. Its translation: CASSAQGRPSGANVLTF. The full variable domain, rest sourced from reference TRBV7-2 and TRBJ2-6, is GAGVSQSPSNKVTEKGKDVELRCDPISGHTALYWYRQSLGQGLEFLIYFQGNSAPDKSGLPSDRFSAERTGGSVSTLTIQRTQQEDSAVYLCASSAQGRPSGANVLTFGAGSRLTVL.

This clonotype has a handful of counts. J is TRBJ2-1 and V is TRBV6-2 or TRBV6-3; D possibly corresponds to TRBD1 (5 bases). This CDR3 region has 13 residues. Trimming took 3 bases from V and 6 from J, leaving 9 bases between them. The germline gives CDR1 MNHEY, CDR2 SVGEGT. The DNA of the CDR3 is TGTGCCAGCAGTTATCAGGGTATCAATGAGCAGTTCTTC. As protein: CASSYQGINEQFF.

The rearrangement joins TRBV3-1 to TRBJ2-7; D gene uncertain. Per the germline V gene, CDR1 is LGHDT and CDR2 is YNNKEL (reference sequence). The CDR3 loop spans 15 amino acids. The V and J ends lost 1 base and 5 bases respectively, with 15 bases between them. The CDR3 spells CASSQGQVGRNEQYF. The CDR3 DNA sequence: TGTGCCAGCAGCCAAGGGCAGGTAGGTCGGAACGAGCAGTACTTC.

The chain combines TRBV29-1 with TRBJ1-1; no clear D gene. Trimming took off 6 bases at V and 7 bases at J, with 12 bases between the two ends. CDR1 is SQVTM, CDR2 ANQGSEA, per germline. The CDR3 has 11 residues. The CDR3 spells CSVMDGIEAFF. In DNA, the CDR3 is TGCAGCGTCATGGATGGGATTGAAGCTTTCTTT.

The J gene is TRBJ2-2, the V gene TRBV5-1; the D gene is possibly TRBD1 (6 bases). This CDR3 is built from 16 residues. With 3 bases removed from V and 1 base from J, the gap between germline ends came to 13 bases. Germline CDR1 and CDR2: SGHRS and YFSETQ. In nucleotides, the CDR3 is TGCGCCAGCAGCTATATTACAGGGATGAACACCGGGGAGCTGTTTTTT. Translated, it gives CASSYITGMNTGELFF.

This clonotype appeared a few times. This rearrangement joins TRBV29-1 to TRBJ2-6, with 7 nucleotides matching TRBD1. J was trimmed by 0 bases and V by 8 bases; bases with no gene match: 4. CDR1 and CDR2 from the germline V gene are SQVTM and ANQGSEA. This CDR3 is 14 amino acids long. The CDR3 DNA is TGCAGCCACAGGGGTAACTCTGGGGCCAACGTCCTGACTTTC. Protein sequence: CSHRGNSGANVLTF.

The chain uses TRBV2 and TRBJ2-1; 8 nucleotides agree with TRBD1. The junction had 8 bases not matched to a gene; V was cut back by 5 bases and J by 2 bases. There are 16 residues in the CDR3. Germline V CDR1 and CDR2: SNHLY, FYNNEI. CDR3 coding DNA: TGTGCCAGCAGTAAACGGACAGGGAATACCTACAATGAGCAGTTCTTC. Amino acids: CASSKRTGNTYNEQFF. Variable domain in full (rest from reference TRBV2 and TRBJ2-1): EPEVTQTPSHQVTQMGQEVILRCVPISNHLYFYWYRQILGQKVEFLVSFYNNEISEKSEIFDDQFSVERPDGSNFTLKIRSTKLEDSAMYFCASSKRTGNTYNEQFFGPGTRLTVL.

This rearrangement joins TRBV10-3 to TRBJ2-3; TRBD2 matches at 9 bases. The germline gives CDR1 ENHRY, CDR2 SYGVKD. J gave up 6 bases and V 4 bases, and 11 bases lay outside the gene matches. The CDR3 is made up of 16 amino acids. This CDR3 is CAISAGAPSGADTQYF. Written as DNA, the CDR3 is TGTGCCATCAGTGCGGGGGCACCTAGCGGGGCGGATACGCAGTATTTT.

The V gene is TRBV27, the J gene TRBJ2-3, with D possibly matching TRBD1 (5 bases). V lost 4 bases, J lost 2 bases, and 13 bases lay in between. The CDR3 spans 15 residues. Germline V gene data show CDR1 as MNHEY and CDR2 as SMNVEV (reference sequence). CDR3 DNA: TGTGCCAGCAGTTGGATGGGGCCAGACACAGATACGCAGTATTTT. It yields the protein CASSWMGPDTDTQYF.

The chain is built from TRBV15 and TRBJ2-3, with 7 bases aligning to TRBD2. The germline V gene has CDR1 LNHNV and CDR2 YYDKDF (reference sequence). The V gene end was trimmed by 6 bases and the J gene end by 2 bases; junction bases not matched to a gene: 14. This CDR3 is 17 amino acids long. The CDR3 DNA follows: TGTGCCACCAGTCTGCTTTCGGAGCGGGGCCCCACAGATACGCAGTATTTT. This sequence encodes CATSLLSERGPTDTQYF.

The rearrangement joins TRBV5-5 to TRBJ2-1; the match to TRBD2 covers 7 bases. Germline V gives CDR1 SGHKS, CDR2 YYEKEE (reference sequence). The J segment lost 6 bases and the V segment lost 4 bases, leaving 4 bases of the junction unmatched. The CDR3 is made up of 13 amino acids. CDR3 in amino acids: CASSALAGNEQFF. In DNA form, the CDR3 reads TGTGCCAGCAGCGCCTTAGCGGGCAATGAGCAGTTCTTC.

As concerns this clonotype: At one of its ends the junction is not consistent with the germline gene, which may arise from a read error. The rearrangement uses TRBV30 and TRBJ1-1; D not resolved. The germline gives CDR1 GTSNPN, CDR2 SVGIG (reference sequence). The CDR3 runs 13 residues. CDR3 in amino acids: CARSSSMNTEAFF. The CDR3 DNA reads as TGTGCCCGGAGCTCCTCTATGAACACTGAAGCTTTCTTT.

The table lists this clonotype with a count of one. The CDR3: CATSRDTKAEAFF. DNA of the CDR3: TGTGCCACCAGCAGAGATACCAAGGCTGAAGCTTTCTTT. This chain links TRBV15 with TRBJ1-1, with D hard to call. The CDR3 has 13 residues. Germline V gene data show CDR1 as LNHNV and CDR2 as YYDKDF (reference sequence). V was clipped by 0 bases and J by 6 bases, with 8 bases between them. The full variable domain, completed using reference TRBV15 and TRBJ1-1, is DAMVIQNPRYQVTQFGKPVTLSCSQTLNHNVMYWYQQKSSQAPKLLFHYYDKDFNNEADTPDNFQSRRPNTSFCFLDIRSPGLGDTAMYLCATSRDTKAEAFFGQGTRLTVV.

Regarding this clonotype: At one of its ends the junction is not consistent with the germline gene, which may arise from a read error. The chain links TRBV7-9 to TRBJ2-1; the D gene is possibly TRBD1 (6 bases). This CDR3 comprises 15 residues. CDR1 is SEHNR, CDR2 FQNEAQ, per germline (reference sequence). CDR3 loop: CASSLGAGVAYEQHF. As DNA, the CDR3 is TGTGCCAGCAGCTTAGGGGCAGGGGTGGCCTACGAGCAGCACTTC.

The chain combines TRBV6-2 or TRBV6-3 with TRBJ2-6, with D perhaps being TRBD1 or TRBD2 (5 bases each). The CDR3 has 18 residues. V was trimmed by 6 bases and J by 0 bases, leaving 18 bases between them. Per germline, CDR1 MNHEY and CDR2 SVGEGT. The CDR3 coding sequence is TGTGCCAGCAGGGAGAGAGCCATCGGGGCCTCTGGGGCCAACGTCCTGACTTTC. The encoded protein is CASRERAIGASGANVLTF.

The chain carries TRBV30 and TRBJ1-4, with a tentative D call TRBD1 (5 bases). The germline gives CDR1 GTSNPN, CDR2 SVGIG (reference sequence). V was trimmed by 5 bases and J by 6 bases, leaving 10 bases between them. This CDR3 is built from 12 residues. The CDR3 region has the DNA TGTGCCTGGGAGGACATTCATGAAAAACTGTTTTTT. It specifies CAWEDIHEKLFF.

J is TRBJ2-1 and V is TRBV7-2; D gene unclear. This CDR3 spans 12 amino acids. The ends were cut back, 5 bases at V and 9 bases at J, with 11 bases in the middle. CDR1 and CDR2 (germline): SGHTA, FQGNSA. CDR3 sequence (DNA): TGTGCCAGCAGCCGATTTAGAGCTGAGCAGTTCTTC. This sequence encodes CASSRFRAEQFF.